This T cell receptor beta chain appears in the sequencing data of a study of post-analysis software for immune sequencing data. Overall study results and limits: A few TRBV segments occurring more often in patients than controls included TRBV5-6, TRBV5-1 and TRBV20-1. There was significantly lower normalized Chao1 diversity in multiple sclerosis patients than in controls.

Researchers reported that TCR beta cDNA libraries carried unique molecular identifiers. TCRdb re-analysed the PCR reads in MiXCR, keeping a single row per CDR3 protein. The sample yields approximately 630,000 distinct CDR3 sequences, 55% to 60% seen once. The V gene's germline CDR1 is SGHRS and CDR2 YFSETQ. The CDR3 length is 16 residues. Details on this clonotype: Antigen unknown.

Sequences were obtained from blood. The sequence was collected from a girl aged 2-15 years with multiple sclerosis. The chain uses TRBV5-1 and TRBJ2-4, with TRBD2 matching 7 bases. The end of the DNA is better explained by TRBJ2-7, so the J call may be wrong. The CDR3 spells CASSSTGLTASYEQYF. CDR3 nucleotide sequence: TGCGCCAGCAGCTCGACGGGACTAACGGCCTCCTACGAGCAGTACTTC.